These T cell receptor beta chains were read from a single sample in a study of human thymus T cells. Measured with immunoSEQ multiplex PCR; TCRdb has only the in-frame clones, and not every one. The sample holds just over 45,000 clones; just under 95% are singletons and the top ten take about 0.17%. Specimen: blood. These receptors were collected from a girl in the first two years of life with a congenital heart defect but otherwise immunologically healthy. Both conserved end residues are part of each CDR3. A D gene is named only where the DNA matches it firmly. Only some rows state a clone size, as once, few, many or a class for expanded clones.

CDR3 length | J gene | clone size | D gene | V gene | CDR3 protein | CDR3 DNA
14 | TRBJ2-7 | . | TRBD1 | TRBV10-1 | CASSAGTGTYEQYF | TGCGCCAGCAGTGCCGGGACAGGTACCTACGAGCAGTACTTC
15 | TRBJ2-1 | . | . | TRBV6-5 | CASSYSVGSDYEQFF | TGTGCCAGCAGTTACTCGGTGGGGAGCGATTATGAGCAGTTCTTC
16 | TRBJ2-5 | . | . | TRBV19 | CASSIGRRRERETQYF | TGTGCCAGTAGTATAGGCCGGCGGAGGGAGAGAGAGACCCAGTACTTC
15 | TRBJ2-3 | once | TRBD2 | TRBV4-2 | CASSQAGGGADTQYF | TGTGCCAGCAGCCAAGCGGGAGGGGGGGCAGATACGCAGTATTTT
15 | TRBJ2-7 | . | . | TRBV6-1 | CASSETTPLSYEQYF | TGTGCCAGCAGTGAAACCACCCCACTCAGCTACGAGCAGTACTTC
18 | TRBJ2-6 | . | . | TRBV5-4 | CASSLANRRGSGANVLTF | TGTGCCAGCAGCTTGGCCAATCGGAGGGGATCCGGGGCCAACGTCCTGACTTTC
13 | TRBJ1-2 | . | . | TRBV28 | CASSLMPGYGYTF | TGTGCCAGCAGTTTAATGCCAGGGTATGGCTACACCTTC
14 | TRBJ1-2 | . | . | TRBV7-9 | CASSPAGGTYGYTF | TGTGCCAGCAGCCCCGCGGGAGGGACTTATGGCTACACCTTC
13 | TRBJ1-1 | . | . | TRBV4-3 | CASSQDENTEAFF | TGCGCCAGCAGCCAAGATGAAAACACTGAAGCTTTCTTT
13 | TRBJ2-1 | . | . | TRBV6-5 | CASSRQAYNEQFF | TGTGCCAGCAGTAGACAGGCCTACAATGAGCAGTTCTTC
13 | TRBJ2-7 | once | . | TRBV7-9 | CASSRDNSYEQYF | TGTGCCAGCAGCCGGGACAACTCCTACGAGCAGTACTTC
15 | TRBJ1-2 | . | TRBD1 | TRBV6-5 | CASSYSADRVYGYTF | TGTGCCAGCAGTTACTCCGCGGACAGGGTGTATGGCTACACCTTC
14 | TRBJ1-5 | . | . | TRBV6-1 | CASLGGFPNQPQHF | TGTGCCAGCCTCGGGGGTTTTCCCAATCAGCCCCAGCATTTT
15 | TRBJ2-4 | . | . | TRBV21-1 | CASSKEDRDENIQYF | TGTGCCAGCAGCAAGGAAGACAGGGACGAAAACATTCAGTACTTC
14 | TRBJ1-2 | . | TRBD1 | TRBV28 | CASSLDREDYGYTF | TGTGCCAGCAGTTTGGACAGGGAGGACTATGGCTACACCTTC
15 | TRBJ2-1 | . | TRBD2 | TRBV7-9 | CASRRMASGYNEQFF | TGTGCCAGCCGGCGGATGGCTAGCGGTTACAATGAGCAGTTCTTC
15 | TRBJ2-3 | . | . | TRBV6-1 | CASSDLGLSTDTQYF | TGTGCCAGCAGTGACTTGGGGCTTAGCACAGATACGCAGTATTTT
13 | TRBJ1-2 | . | . | TRBV14 | CASSQHLLDGYTF | TGTGCCAGCAGCCAACATCTTTTGGACGGCTACACCTTC
15 | TRBJ2-1 | . | . | TRBV5-5 | CASGYQGLAYNEQFF | TGTGCCAGCGGATATCAGGGCCTAGCGTACAATGAGCAGTTCTTC
14 | TRBJ2-5 | . | . | TRBV12-2 | CASRPRDSQETQYF | TGTGCAAGTCGCCCAAGGGACTCTCAAGAGACCCAGTACTTC
12 | TRBJ2-5 | . | . | TRBV6-5 | CASTDFQETQYF | TGTGCCAGCACGGACTTCCAAGAGACCCAGTACTTC
17 | TRBJ2-1 | . | TRBD2 | TRBV28 | CASRTDPGGLGPNEQFF | TGTGCCAGCAGAACCGATCCGGGAGGACTGGGACCCAATGAGCAGTTCTTC
14 | TRBJ2-7 | . | TRBD2 | TRBV5-6 | CASSSGTSAYEQYF | TGTGCCAGCAGCTCCGGGACTAGCGCTTACGAGCAGTACTTC
16 | TRBJ2-4 | . | TRBD1 | TRBV19 | CASKEVRGHAKNIQYF | TGTGCCAGTAAGGAGGTCAGGGGGCACGCCAAAAACATTCAGTACTTC
14 | TRBJ2-1 | . | TRBD1 | TRBV27 | CASSAGTGYNEQFF | TGTGCCAGCAGTGCCGGGACAGGGTACAATGAGCAGTTCTTC
18 | TRBJ1-3 | . | . | TRBV5-6 | CASSLGGDGDLSGNTIYF | TGTGCCAGCAGCTTGGGAGGGGACGGAGACCTCTCTGGAAACACCATATATTTT
16 | TRBJ2-3 | . | TRBD2 | TRBV19 | CASRNVCGRSTDTQYF | TGTGCCAGTAGGAATGTGTGCGGGAGAAGCACAGATACGCAGTATTTT
14 | TRBJ2-1 | once | TRBD2 | TRBV18 | CASLRTSGFGEQFF | TGTGCCAGCTTGAGGACTAGCGGGTTTGGTGAGCAGTTCTTC